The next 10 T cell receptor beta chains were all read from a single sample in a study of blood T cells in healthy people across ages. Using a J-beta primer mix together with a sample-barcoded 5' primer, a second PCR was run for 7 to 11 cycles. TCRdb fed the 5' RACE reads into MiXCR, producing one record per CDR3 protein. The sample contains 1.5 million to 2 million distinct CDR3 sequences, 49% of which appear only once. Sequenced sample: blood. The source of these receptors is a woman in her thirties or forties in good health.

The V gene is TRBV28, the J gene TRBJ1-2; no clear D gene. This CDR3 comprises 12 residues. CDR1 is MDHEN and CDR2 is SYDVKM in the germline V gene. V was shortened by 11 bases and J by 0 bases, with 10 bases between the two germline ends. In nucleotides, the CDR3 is TGTGCCCTTGAGGAGTCTAACTATGGCTACACCTTC. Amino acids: CALEESNYGYTF.

CDR3 sequence (DNA): TGTGCCAGCAACCAGCGAAACATTCAGTACTTC. This sequence encodes CASNQRNIQYF. The gene calls are TRBV6-1 and TRBJ2-4; D unresolved. This CDR3 contains 11 residues. Germline-derived CDR1 and CDR2 are MNHNS and SASEGT. V dropped 7 bases and J dropped 6 bases, with 7 bases sitting between them.

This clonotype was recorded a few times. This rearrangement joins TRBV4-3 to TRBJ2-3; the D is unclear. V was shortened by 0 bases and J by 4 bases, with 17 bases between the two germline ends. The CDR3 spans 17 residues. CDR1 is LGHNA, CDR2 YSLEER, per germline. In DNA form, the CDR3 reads TGCGCCAGCAGCCAAGATCTTACAGCAAGCTCGGCAGATACGCAGTATTTT. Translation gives CASSQDLTASSADTQYF.

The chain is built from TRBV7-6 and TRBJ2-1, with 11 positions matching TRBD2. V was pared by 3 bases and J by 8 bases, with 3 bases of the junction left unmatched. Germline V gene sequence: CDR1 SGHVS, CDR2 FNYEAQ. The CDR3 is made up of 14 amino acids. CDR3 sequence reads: CASSLTSGDDEQFF. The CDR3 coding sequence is TGTGCCAGCAGCTTGACTAGCGGGGACGATGAGCAGTTCTTC.

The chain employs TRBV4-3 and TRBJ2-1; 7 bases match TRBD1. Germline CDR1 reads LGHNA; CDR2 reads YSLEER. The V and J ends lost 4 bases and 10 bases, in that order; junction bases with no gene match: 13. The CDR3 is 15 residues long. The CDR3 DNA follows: TGCGCCAGCAGCCCAGACAGGGCGAGTTACTACGAGCAGTTCTTC. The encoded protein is CASSPDRASYYEQFF.

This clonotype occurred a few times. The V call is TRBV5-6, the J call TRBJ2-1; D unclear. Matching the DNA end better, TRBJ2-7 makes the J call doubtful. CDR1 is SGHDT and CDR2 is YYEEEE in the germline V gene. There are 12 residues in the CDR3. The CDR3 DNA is TGTGCCAGCAGCTTGGCGAATAATGAGCAGTACTTC. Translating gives CASSLANNEQYF.

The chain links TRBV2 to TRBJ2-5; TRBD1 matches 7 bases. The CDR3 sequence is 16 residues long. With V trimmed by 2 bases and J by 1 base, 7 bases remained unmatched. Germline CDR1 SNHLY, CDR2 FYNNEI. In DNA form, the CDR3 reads TGTGCCAGCAGTGAAATGGGGACAGTGGCCCAAGAGACCCAGTACTTC. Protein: CASSEMGTVAQETQYF.

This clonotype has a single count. The CDR3 here is CSARVRGSGGYTF. In nucleotides, the CDR3 is TGCAGTGCTAGAGTACGAGGGAGTGGAGGCTACACCTTC. The V gene is TRBV20-1, the J gene TRBJ1-2, with D hard to call. The germline CDR1 and CDR2 sequences are DFQATT and SNEGSKA (reference sequence). V was cut by 1 base and J by 8 bases, with 14 bases left in between. This CDR3 contains 13 residues.

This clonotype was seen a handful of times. DNA for the CDR3: TGTGCCAGCACCCGGACAGGGCTAAATCAGCCCCAGCATTTT. This sequence encodes CASTRTGLNQPQHF. The chain uses TRBV12-3 or TRBV12-4 and TRBJ1-5; 8 bases match TRBD1. This CDR3 is built from 14 residues. With V trimmed by 7 bases and J by 4 bases, 6 bases remained unmatched.

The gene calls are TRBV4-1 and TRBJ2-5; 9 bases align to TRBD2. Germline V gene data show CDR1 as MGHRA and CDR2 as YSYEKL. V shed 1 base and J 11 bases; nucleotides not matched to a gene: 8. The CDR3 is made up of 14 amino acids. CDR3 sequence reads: CASSQGLAGPEQYF. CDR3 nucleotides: TGCGCCAGCAGCCAAGGGCTAGCGGGGCCGGAGCAGTACTTC.